Following are 6 T cell receptor beta chains from one sample sequenced in a study of cytotoxic CD8 clonotypes in ibrutinib-treated CLL. TCRdb's table, derived via immunoSEQ multiplex PCR, lists solely in-frame clones and lacks some. The table lists approximately 91,000 clones, about 85% of them singletons. Sequenced material: PBMCs, taken after 12 months of ibrutinib treatment. These receptors came from a human donor with chronic lymphocytic leukemia.

The rearrangement links TRBV11-2 to TRBJ1-6; D uncertain. This CDR3 contains 16 residues. The germline V gene has CDR1 SGHAT and CDR2 FQNNGV. The germline V and J ends were trimmed by 2 bases and 1 base, with 9 bases remaining between them. The CDR3 loop reads CASSLTQWSYNSPLHF. DNA of the CDR3: TGTGCCAGCAGCTTAACCCAGTGGTCCTATAATTCACCCCTCCACTTT. The whole variable domain, filled in from reference TRBV11-2 and TRBJ1-6, reads EAGVAQSPRYKIIEKRQSVAFWCNPISGHATLYWYQQILGQGPKLLIQFQNNGVVDDSQLPKDRFSAERLKGVDSTLKIQPAKLEDSAVYLCASSLTQWSYNSPLHFGNGTRLTVT.

This clone was seen only a few times. The chain couples TRBV5-1 to TRBJ2-5; a possible D gene is TRBD1 (6 bases). The CDR3 consists of 13 residues. Germline CDR1 is SGHRS and CDR2 is YFSETQ. V lost 4 bases and J 3 bases, leaving 10 bases between the germline ends. The CDR3 nucleotides read TGCGCCAGCAGCCCGGGACAAAAAGAGACCCAGTACTTC. Translated, it gives CASSPGQKETQYF.

The chain joins TRBV5-1 to TRBJ2-1, with unresolved D. There are 14 residues in the CDR3. V lost 4 bases and J lost 6, with 14 bases in between. The germline V gene encodes CDR1 SGHRS and CDR2 YFSETQ. DNA for the CDR3: TGCGCCAGCAGCCCCATCGCCGGCCTCAATGAGCAGTTCTTC. It specifies CASSPIAGLNEQFF. Full variable domain (missing parts from reference TRBV5-1 and TRBJ2-1): KAGVTQTPRYLIKTRGQQVTLSCSPISGHRSVSWYQQTPGQGLQFLFEYFSETQRNKGNFPGRFSGRQFSNSRSEMNVSTLELGDSALYLCASSPIAGLNEQFFGPGTRLTVL.

The chain links TRBV7-6 to TRBJ2-3; D is unclear. Germline V CDR1 and CDR2: SGHVS, FNYEAQ. There are 12 residues in the CDR3. V was cut by 5 bases and J by 1 base, with 4 bases left in between. In DNA form, the CDR3 reads TGTGCCAGCAGCGCCGGCACAGATACGCAGTATTTT. Its protein product is CASSAGTDTQYF.

This clone was picked up one time. The rearrangement joins TRBV29-1 to TRBJ2-1; TRBD1 might be the D (5 bases). V lost 6 bases and J 5 bases, leaving 8 bases between the germline ends. The CDR3 is made up of 11 amino acids. CDR1 is SQVTM and CDR2 is ANQGSEA in the germline V gene. CDR3 amino acids: CSVARDNEQFF. CDR3 DNA sequence: TGCAGCGTCGCCAGGGACAATGAGCAGTTCTTC.

This clone was recorded only once. CDR3 sequence: CSASDGWAFF. The CDR3 coding sequence is TGCAGTGCTAGTGACGGGTGGGCTTTCTTT. This sequence joins TRBV20-1 and TRBJ1-1; no firm D call. Trimming stripped 3 bases from V and 11 bases from J, with 10 bases between. This CDR3 comprises 10 residues. CDR1 and CDR2 from the germline V gene are DFQATT and SNEGSKA (reference sequence).